The clone carrying this TCR beta chain was picked up a small number of times. Antigen unknown. The sample comes from a study of sequential checkpoint blockade in melanoma. Across the whole study: First-line arms were nivolumab then ipilimumab, or the reverse, randomized 1:1. Study-level results: For nivolumab-first patients, baseline tumor clonality was associated with response.

Treatment given: randomized to nivolumab then ipilimumab (arm A) or the reverse (arm B). The repertoire was sequenced with immunoSEQ multiplex PCR; TCRdb's copy has only in-frame clones and lacks some. The sample has about 4,000 clones, just under 20% seen once. Germline-derived CDR1 and CDR2 are MDHEN and SYDVKM. The CDR3 is 15 residues long. V gave up 7 bases and J gave up 7 bases, with 20 bases separating them. The TCR sequence derives from a human donor with melanoma. The chain has TRBV28 and TRBJ1-5; perhaps TRBD1 as D (5 bases). Sequencing was performed on tumor tissue (inferred from file names), taken from a patient given nivolumab and ipilimumab in sequence. In nucleotides, the CDR3 is TGTGCCAGCACCCACTGGGGGGGGGATGGGCAGCCCCAGCATTTT. This gives the protein CASTHWGGDGQPQHF.